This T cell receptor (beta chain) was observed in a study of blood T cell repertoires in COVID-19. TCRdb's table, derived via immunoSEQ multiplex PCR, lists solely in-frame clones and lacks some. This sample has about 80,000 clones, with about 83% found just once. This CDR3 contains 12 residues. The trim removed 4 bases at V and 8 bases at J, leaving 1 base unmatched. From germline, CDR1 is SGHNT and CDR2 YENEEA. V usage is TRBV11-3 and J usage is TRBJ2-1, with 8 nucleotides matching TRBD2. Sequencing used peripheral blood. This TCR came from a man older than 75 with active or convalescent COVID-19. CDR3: CASSSGLDEQFF. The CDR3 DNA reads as TGTGCCAGCAGCTCGGGACTAGATGAGCAGTTCTTC.